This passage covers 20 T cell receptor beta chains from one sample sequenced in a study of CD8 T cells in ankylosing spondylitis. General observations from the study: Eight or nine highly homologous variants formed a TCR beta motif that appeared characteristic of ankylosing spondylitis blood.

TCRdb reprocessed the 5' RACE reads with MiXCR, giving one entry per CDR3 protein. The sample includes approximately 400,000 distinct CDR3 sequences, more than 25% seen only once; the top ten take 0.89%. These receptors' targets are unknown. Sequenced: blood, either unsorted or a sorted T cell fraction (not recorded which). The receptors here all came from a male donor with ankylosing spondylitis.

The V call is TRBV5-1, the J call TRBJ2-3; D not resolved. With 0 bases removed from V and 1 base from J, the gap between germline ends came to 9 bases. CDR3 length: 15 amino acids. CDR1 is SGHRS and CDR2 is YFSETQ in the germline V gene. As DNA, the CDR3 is TGCGCCAGCAGCTTGGATAACCTCCGCACAGATACGCAGTATTTT. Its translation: CASSLDNLRTDTQYF.

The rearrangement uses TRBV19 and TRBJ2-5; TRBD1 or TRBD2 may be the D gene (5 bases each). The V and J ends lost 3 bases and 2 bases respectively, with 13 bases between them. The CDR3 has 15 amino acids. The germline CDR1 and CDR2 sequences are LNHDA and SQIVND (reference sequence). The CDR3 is CASSMMGTRQETQYF. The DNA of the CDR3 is TGTGCCAGTAGTATGATGGGGACCCGGCAAGAGACCCAGTACTTC.

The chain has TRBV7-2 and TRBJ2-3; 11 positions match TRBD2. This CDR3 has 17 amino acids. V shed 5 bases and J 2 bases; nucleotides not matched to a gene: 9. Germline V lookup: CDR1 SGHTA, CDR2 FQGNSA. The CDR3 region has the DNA TGTGCCAGCAGCCCTCAAGGGGGACTAGCGGCCACAGATACGCAGTATTTT. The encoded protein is CASSPQGGLAATDTQYF.

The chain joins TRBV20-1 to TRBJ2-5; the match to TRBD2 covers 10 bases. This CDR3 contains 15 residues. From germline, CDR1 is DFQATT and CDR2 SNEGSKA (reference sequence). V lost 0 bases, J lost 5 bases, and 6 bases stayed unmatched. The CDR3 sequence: CSARDPAGGDETQYF. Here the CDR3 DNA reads TGCAGTGCTAGAGATCCAGCGGGAGGGGACGAGACCCAGTACTTC.

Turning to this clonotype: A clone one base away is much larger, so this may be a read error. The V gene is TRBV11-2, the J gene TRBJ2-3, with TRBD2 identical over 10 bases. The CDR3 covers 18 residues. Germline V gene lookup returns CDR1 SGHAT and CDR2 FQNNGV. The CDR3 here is CACSLTYLAGVGTDTQYF. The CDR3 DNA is TGTGCCTGCAGCCTCACCTATCTAGCGGGGGTTGGCACAGATACGCAGTATTTT.

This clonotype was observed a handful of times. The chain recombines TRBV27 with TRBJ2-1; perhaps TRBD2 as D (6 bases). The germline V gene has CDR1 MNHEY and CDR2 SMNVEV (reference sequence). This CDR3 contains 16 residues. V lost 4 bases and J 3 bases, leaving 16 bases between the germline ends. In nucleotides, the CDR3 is TGTGCCAGCAGTTCACTAGCAGGAGGTGGCTACAATGAGCAGTTCTTC. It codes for CASSSLAGGGYNEQFF.

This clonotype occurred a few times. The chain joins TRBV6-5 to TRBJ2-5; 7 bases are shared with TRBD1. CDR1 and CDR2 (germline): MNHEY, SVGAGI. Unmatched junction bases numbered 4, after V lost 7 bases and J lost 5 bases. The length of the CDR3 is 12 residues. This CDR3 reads CASKQGWETQYF. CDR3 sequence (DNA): TGTGCCAGCAAACAGGGGTGGGAGACCCAGTACTTC.

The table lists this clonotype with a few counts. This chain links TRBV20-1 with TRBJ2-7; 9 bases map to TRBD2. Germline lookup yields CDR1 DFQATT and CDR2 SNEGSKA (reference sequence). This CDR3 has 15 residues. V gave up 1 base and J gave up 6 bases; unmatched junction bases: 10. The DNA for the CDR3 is TGCAGTGCTAGAGGAGTGGTAGCGGGAGTATTCGAGCAGTACGTC. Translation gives CSARGVVAGVFEQYV.

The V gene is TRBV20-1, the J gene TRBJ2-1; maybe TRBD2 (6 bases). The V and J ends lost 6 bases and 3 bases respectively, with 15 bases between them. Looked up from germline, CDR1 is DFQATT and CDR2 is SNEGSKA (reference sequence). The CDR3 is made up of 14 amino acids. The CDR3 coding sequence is TGCAGTGCGACGCGGGGTGGGGTCTACAATGAGCAGTTCTTC. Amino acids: CSATRGGVYNEQFF.

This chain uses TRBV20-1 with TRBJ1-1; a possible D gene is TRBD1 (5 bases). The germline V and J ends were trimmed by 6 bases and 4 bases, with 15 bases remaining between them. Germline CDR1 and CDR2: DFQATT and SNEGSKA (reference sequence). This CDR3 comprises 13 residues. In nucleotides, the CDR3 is TGCAGTGCATGGGGGATCGGAGGCACTGAAGCTTTCTTT. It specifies CSAWGIGGTEAFF.

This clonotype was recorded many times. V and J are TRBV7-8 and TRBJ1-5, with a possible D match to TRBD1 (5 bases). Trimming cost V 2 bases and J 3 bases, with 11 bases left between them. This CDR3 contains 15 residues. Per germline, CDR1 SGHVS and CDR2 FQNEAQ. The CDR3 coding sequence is TGTGCCAGCAGCTTAAGCGCAGGGACCAATCAGCCCCAGCATTTT. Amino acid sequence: CASSLSAGTNQPQHF.

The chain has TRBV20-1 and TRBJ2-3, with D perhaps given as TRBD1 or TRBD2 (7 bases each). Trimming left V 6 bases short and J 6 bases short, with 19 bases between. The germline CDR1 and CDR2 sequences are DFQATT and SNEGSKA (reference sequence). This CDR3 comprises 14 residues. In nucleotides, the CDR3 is TGCAGTGCCTCTAGCGGCCTCAGGGGGGATACGCAGTATTTT. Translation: CSASSGLRGDTQYF.

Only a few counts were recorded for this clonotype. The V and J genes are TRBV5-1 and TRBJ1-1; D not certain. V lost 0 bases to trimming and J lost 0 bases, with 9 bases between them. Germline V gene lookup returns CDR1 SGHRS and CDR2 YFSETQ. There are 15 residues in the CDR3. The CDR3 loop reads CASSLGIIMNTEAFF. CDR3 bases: TGCGCCAGCAGCTTGGGTATAATAATGAACACTGAAGCTTTCTTT.

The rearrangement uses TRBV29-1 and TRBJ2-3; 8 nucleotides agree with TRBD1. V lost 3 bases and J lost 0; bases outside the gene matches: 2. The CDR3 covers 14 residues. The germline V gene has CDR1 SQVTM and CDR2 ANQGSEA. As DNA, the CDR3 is TGCAGCGTTGACCGACAGGGGAGCACAGATACGCAGTATTTT. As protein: CSVDRQGSTDTQYF.

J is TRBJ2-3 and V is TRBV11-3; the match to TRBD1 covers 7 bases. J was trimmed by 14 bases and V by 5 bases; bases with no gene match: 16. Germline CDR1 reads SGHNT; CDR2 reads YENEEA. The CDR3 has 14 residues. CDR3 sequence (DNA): TGTGCCAGCAGCCGCGAAGCTGGGACAGCTGAGGGGTATTTT. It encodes CASSREAGTAEGYF.

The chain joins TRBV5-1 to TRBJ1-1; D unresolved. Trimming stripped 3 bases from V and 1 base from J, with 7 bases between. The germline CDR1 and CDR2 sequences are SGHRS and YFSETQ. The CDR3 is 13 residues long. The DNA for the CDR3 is TGCGCCAGCAGCTGGTATCAGAACACTGAAGCTTTCTTT. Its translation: CASSWYQNTEAFF.

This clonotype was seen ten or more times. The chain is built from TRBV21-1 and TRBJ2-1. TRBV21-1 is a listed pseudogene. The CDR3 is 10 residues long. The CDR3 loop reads CASKHVEQFF. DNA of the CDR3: TGTGCCAGCAAACACGTTGAGCAGTTCTTC.

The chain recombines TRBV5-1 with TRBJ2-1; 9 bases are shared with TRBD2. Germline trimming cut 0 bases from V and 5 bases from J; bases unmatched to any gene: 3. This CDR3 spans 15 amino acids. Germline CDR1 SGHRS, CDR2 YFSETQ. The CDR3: CASSLGGTSNNEQFF. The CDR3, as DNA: TGCGCCAGCAGCTTGGGAGGGACTAGCAACAATGAGCAGTTCTTC.

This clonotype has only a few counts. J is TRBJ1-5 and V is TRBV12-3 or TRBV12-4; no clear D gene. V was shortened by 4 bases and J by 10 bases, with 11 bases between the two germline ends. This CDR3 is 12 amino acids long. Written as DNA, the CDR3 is TGTGCCAGCAGTTCCTATCGAGAACCCCAGCATTTT. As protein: CASSSYREPQHF.

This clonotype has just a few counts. In DNA, the CDR3 is TGTGCCAGCAGTTTCGCCCATAGCAATCAGCCCCAGCATTTT. This codes for CASSFAHSNQPQHF. The J gene is TRBJ1-5, the V gene TRBV27; D is undetermined. CDR3 size: 14 residues. V lost 3 bases, J lost 0 bases, and 6 bases lay in between. Per the germline V gene, CDR1 is MNHEY and CDR2 is SMNVEV (reference sequence).